This TCR beta chain was retrieved from a study of human T cells and chemical hapten exposure. Study observations and caveats: Sensitizing to DPC left TCRs with a frequency above 1 in 1000 unaltered.

This clonotype came up many times. Its antigen is unknown. With 3 bases removed from V and 6 bases from J, the gap between germline ends came to 8 bases. The CDR3 runs 12 residues. Germline V gene sequence: CDR1 SEHNR, CDR2 FQNEAQ (reference sequence). Individual cDNA molecules received unique molecular identifiers in the library. In the authors' methods: Individual samples carried between about 23,224 and 700,000 TCRs, with some 100,000 as the median. TCRdb passed the RACE reads through MiXCR, listing each CDR3 protein once. It is TCRdb's table, rather than the study itself, that gives the V and J calls and clone size. This table holds 45,000 or so distinct CDR3 sequences, about 4.8% found once. Documented time point: healthy volunteer bleed at 2 weeks. The total RNA was obtained from whole blood that was not fractionated.

V is TRBV7-9 and J is TRBJ1-2; unclear D gene. Specimen: whole blood. This TCR was recovered from a human donor in good health. Some clones in this sample may be carry-over from other donors' samples. CDR3 loop: CASSLRWDGYTF. CDR3 coding DNA: TGTGCCAGCAGCTTGAGGTGGGATGGCTACACCTTC.